This T cell receptor (beta chain) was sequenced during a study of tumor-infiltrating lymphocytes in primary liver carcinoma. The template, approximately 500 ng total RNA, yielded TCR beta cDNA made with a constant-region primer. Three nested multiplex PCR rounds, a slightly modified ARM-PCR method, built the TCR beta libraries. The first two PCR rounds used TRBV1-TRBV30 primers with a Cbeta primer, around 10 cycles each. Via MiXCR, TCRdb re-called the multiplex PCR reads, giving one row per CDR3 protein. This table has about 310,000 distinct CDR3 sequences, nearly 60% appearing once. There are a few counts of this clonotype. The antigen remains undetermined. V lost 6 bases, J lost 6 bases, and 11 bases stayed unmatched. Germline CDR1 MNHNS, CDR2 SASEGT. The CDR3 covers 17 residues. The blood RNA (from unsorted whole blood) was obtained, and germline DNA was also extracted. Study-wide points: Between tumor regions, pairs overlapped more than tumor-adjacent and tumor-blood pairs did.

The chain recombines TRBV6-1 with TRBJ1-6; 10 bases are shared with TRBD1. Sequenced material: peripheral blood. The sequence was collected from a woman between 25 and 40 years old with primary liver carcinoma and hepatitis B virus infection. The CDR3 DNA sequence: TGTGCCAGCAGCATGAAACGAGGGGACAGGGGTAATTCACCCCTCCACTTT. Translated, it gives CASSMKRGDRGNSPLHF.